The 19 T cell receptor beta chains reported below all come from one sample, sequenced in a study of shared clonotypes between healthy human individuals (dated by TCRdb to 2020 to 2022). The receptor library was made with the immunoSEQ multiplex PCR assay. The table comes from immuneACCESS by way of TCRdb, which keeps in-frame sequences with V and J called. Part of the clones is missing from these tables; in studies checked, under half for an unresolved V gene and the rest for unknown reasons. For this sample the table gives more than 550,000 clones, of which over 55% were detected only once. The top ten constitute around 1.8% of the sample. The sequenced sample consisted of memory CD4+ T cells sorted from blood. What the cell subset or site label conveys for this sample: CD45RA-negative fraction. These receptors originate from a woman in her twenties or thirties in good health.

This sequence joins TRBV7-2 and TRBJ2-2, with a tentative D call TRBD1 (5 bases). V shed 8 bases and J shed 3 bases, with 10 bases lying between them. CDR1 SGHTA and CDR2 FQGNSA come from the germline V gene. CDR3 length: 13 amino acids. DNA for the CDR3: TGTGCCAGCGGCAGGGAATACACCGGGGAGCTGTTTTTT. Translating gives CASGREYTGELFF.

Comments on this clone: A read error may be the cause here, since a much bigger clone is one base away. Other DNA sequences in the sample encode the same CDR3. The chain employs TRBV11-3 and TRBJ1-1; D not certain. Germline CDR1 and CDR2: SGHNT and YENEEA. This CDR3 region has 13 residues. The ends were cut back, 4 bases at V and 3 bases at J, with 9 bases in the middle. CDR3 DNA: TGTGCCAGCAGCTCGCAAAGGGACACTGAAGCTTTCTTT. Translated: CASSSQRDTEAFF.

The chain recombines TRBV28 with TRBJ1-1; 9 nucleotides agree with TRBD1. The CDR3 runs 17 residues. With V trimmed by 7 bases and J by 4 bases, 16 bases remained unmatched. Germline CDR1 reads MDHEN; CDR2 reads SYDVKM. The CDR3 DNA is TGTGCCAGCACCCAAGTGGGGACAGGGAGGTCGAGCACTGAAGCTTTCTTT. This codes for CASTQVGTGRSSTEAFF.

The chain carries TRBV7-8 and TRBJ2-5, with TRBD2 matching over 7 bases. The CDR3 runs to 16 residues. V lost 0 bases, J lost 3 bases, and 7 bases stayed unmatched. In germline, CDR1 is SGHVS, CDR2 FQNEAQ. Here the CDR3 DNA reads TGTGCCAGCAGCTTAGCGCACGTTGGGAGGGAAGAGACCCAGTACTTC. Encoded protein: CASSLAHVGREETQYF.

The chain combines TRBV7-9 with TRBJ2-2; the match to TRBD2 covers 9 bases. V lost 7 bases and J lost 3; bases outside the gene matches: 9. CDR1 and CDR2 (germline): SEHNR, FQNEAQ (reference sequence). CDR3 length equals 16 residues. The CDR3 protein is CASTSSGEGDTGELFF. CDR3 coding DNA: TGTGCCAGCACCTCTAGCGGGGAGGGGGACACCGGGGAGCTGTTTTTT.

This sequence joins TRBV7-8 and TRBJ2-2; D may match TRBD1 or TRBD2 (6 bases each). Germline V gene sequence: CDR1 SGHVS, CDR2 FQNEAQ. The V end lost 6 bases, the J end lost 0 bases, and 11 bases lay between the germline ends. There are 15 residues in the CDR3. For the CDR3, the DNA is TGTGCCAGCAGAGGAGGGACAACGAACACCGGGGAGCTGTTTTTT. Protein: CASRGGTTNTGELFF.

The chain's CDR3 is CASKSGTGANVLTF. CDR3 nucleotide sequence: TGTGCCAGCAAGTCTGGGACCGGGGCCAACGTCCTGACTTTC. This chain joins TRBV28 and TRBJ2-6, with D possibly being TRBD1 or TRBD2 (5 bases each). There are 14 residues in the CDR3. The V and J ends lost 7 bases and 4 bases respectively, with 11 bases between them. Germline lookup yields CDR1 MDHEN and CDR2 SYDVKM.

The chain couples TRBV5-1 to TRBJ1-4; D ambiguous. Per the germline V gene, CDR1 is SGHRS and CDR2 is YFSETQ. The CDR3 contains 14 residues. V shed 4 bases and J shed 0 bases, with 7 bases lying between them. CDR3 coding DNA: TGCGCCAGCAGCCCCTCCGCAACTAATGAAAAACTGTTTTTT. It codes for CASSPSATNEKLFF.

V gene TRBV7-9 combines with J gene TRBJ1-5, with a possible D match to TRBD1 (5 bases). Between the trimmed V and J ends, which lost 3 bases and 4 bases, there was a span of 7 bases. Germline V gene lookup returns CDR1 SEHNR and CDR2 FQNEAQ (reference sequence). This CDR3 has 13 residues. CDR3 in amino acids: CASSLGRNQPQHF. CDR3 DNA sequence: TGTGCCAGCAGCTTGGGGCGGAATCAGCCCCAGCATTTT.

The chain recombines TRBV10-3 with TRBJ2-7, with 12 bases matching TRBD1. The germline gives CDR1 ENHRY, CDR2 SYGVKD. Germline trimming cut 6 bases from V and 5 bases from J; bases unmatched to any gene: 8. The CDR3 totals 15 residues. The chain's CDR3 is CAIRAGQGASNEQYF. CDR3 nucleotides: TGTGCCATCAGGGCGGGACAGGGGGCGTCGAACGAGCAGTACTTC.

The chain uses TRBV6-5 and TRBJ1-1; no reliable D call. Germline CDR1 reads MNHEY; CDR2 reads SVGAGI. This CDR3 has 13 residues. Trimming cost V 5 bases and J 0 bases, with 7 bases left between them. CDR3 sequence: CASSVQMNTEAFF. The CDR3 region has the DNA TGTGCCAGCAGTGTACAGATGAACACTGAAGCTTTCTTT.

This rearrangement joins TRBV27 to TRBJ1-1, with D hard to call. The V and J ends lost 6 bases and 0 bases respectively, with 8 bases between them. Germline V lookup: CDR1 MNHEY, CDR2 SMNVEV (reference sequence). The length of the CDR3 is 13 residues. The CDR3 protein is CASRTVLNTEAFF. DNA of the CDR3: TGTGCCAGCAGAACAGTCTTGAACACTGAAGCTTTCTTT.

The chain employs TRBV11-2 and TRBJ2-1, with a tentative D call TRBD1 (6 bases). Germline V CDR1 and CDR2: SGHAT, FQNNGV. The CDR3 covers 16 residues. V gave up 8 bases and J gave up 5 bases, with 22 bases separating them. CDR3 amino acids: CASSQLLQGVHNEQFF. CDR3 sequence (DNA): TGTGCCAGCTCACAGCTACTACAGGGCGTGCACAATGAGCAGTTCTTC. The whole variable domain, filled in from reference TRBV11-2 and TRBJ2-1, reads EAGVAQSPRYKIIEKRQSVAFWCNPISGHATLYWYQQILGQGPKLLIQFQNNGVVDDSQLPKDRFSAERLKGVDSTLKIQPAKLEDSAVYLCASSQLLQGVHNEQFFGPGTRLTVL.

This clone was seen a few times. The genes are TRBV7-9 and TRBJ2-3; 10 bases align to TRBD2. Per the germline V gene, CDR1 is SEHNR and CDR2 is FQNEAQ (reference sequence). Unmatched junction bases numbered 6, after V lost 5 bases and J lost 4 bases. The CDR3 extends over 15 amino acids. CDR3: CASSRGTSDSDTQYF. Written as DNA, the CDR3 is TGTGCCAGCAGCCGAGGGACTAGCGACTCAGATACGCAGTATTTT.

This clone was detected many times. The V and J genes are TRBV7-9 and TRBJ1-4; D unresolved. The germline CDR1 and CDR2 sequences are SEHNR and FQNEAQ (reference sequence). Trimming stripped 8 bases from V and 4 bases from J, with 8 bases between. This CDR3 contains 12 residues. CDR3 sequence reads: CASGTVNEKLFF. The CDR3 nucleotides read TGTGCCAGCGGAACAGTTAATGAAAAACTGTTTTTT.

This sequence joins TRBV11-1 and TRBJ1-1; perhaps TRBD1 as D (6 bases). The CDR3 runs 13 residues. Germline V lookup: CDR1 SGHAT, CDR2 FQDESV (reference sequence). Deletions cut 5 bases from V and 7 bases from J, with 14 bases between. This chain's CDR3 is CASSPGGGNEAFF. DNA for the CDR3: TGTGCCAGCAGCCCGGGAGGGGGGAATGAAGCTTTCTTT.

CDR3 amino acids: CASSPTGTGGTDTQYF. For the CDR3, the DNA is TGTGCCAGCAGCCCCACCGGGACAGGGGGCACAGATACGCAGTATTTT. The chain employs TRBV9 and TRBJ2-3; 10 nucleotides align to TRBD1. CDR3 length: 16 residues. V was clipped by 4 bases and J by 1 base; unmatched bases: 6. Germline V gene sequence: CDR1 SGDLS, CDR2 YYNGEE.

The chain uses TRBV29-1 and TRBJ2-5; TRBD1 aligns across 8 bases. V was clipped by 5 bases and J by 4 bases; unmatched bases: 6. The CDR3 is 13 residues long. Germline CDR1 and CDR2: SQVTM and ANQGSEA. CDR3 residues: CSVTGTGGETQYF. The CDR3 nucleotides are TGCAGCGTTACCGGGACAGGTGGAGAGACCCAGTACTTC.

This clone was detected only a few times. The CDR3 region has the DNA TGTGCCAGCGGCCGGGACTCGAGCACAGATACGCAGTATTTT. Translating gives CASGRDSSTDTQYF. This sequence joins TRBV6-4 and TRBJ2-3, with a tentative D call TRBD2 (6 bases). Germline V gene sequence: CDR1 MRHNA, CDR2 SNTAGT. Deletions cut 8 bases from V and 0 bases from J, with 12 bases between. CDR3 length: 14 amino acids.